Below, 14 T cell receptor beta chains from the same sample are listed, as sequenced in a study of blood T cells in healthy people across ages. PCR was performed a second time for about 7 to 12 cycles using a sample-barcoded 5' primer and a J-beta primer mix. TCRdb used MiXCR to reprocess the 5' RACE reads, holding one entry per CDR3 protein. Of some 1 million distinct CDR3 sequences in the sample, around 45% are singletons; the top ten hold about 19%. The sequencing input was blood. These receptors all stem from a woman aged 55-75 years in good health.

This rearrangement joins TRBV7-9 to TRBJ2-1; 7 bases are a match to TRBD2. Germline CDR1 and CDR2: SEHNR and FQNEAQ (reference sequence). The CDR3 is 15 residues long. V dropped 4 bases and J dropped 4; count of bases not matched to a gene: 7. CDR3 region: CASSYDAGEYNEQFF. In DNA form, the CDR3 reads TGTGCCAGCAGCTACGACGCGGGAGAATACAATGAGCAGTTCTTC.

This clonotype has more than one count but fewer than ten. This rearrangement joins TRBV2 to TRBJ2-1; tentatively, D is TRBD1 (6 bases). V lost 7 bases, J lost 4 bases, and 20 bases lay in between. The CDR3 loop spans 16 amino acids. Germline V gene sequence: CDR1 SNHLY, CDR2 FYNNEI. CDR3 amino acids: CASTLGWTDPYNEQFF. The CDR3 DNA sequence: TGTGCCAGCACCCTTGGGTGGACAGACCCATACAATGAGCAGTTCTTC.

Details on this clonotype: No conserved phenylalanine or tryptophan is present at the end of the CDR3, so a read error is the likely explanation. The chain couples TRBV9 to TRBJ2-4; the D gene is possibly TRBD1 (6 bases). The last part of the DNA fits TRBJ2-7 better; the J call may be wrong. Per the germline V gene, CDR1 is SGDLS and CDR2 is YYNGEE. The CDR3 has 13 residues. The DNA for the CDR3 is TGTGCCAGCAGCGCAAAACAGGGCTACGAGCAGTACTTA. It is translated as CASSAKQGYEQYL.

The chain combines TRBV7-2 with TRBJ1-4; D is ambiguous. Trimming pared 5 bases from V and 7 bases from J, leaving 14 bases between. CDR3 length: 14 residues. CDR1 is SGHTA, CDR2 FQGNSA, per germline. The CDR3 nucleotides read TGTGCCAGCAGCCTAATCCCGGGCGCTGAAAAACTGTTTTTT. Amino acid sequence: CASSLIPGAEKLFF.

This rearrangement joins TRBV20-1 to TRBJ2-1, with 8 bases lining up with TRBD2. CDR1 and CDR2 from the germline V gene are DFQATT and SNEGSKA (reference sequence). The CDR3 is 14 amino acids. With V trimmed by 6 bases and J by 4 bases, 8 bases remained unmatched. The CDR3 loop reads CSATSGRSYNEQFF. The CDR3 DNA sequence: TGCAGTGCAACGAGCGGGAGATCTTACAATGAGCAGTTCTTC.

This CDR3 reads CSASTTIGQGSSYNSPLHF. Written as DNA, the CDR3 is TGCAGTGCTTCGACCACCATTGGACAGGGGAGCTCCTATAATTCACCCCTCCACTTT. The chain recombines TRBV20-1 with TRBJ1-6, with 9 bases identical to TRBD1. The CDR3 consists of 19 residues. The V gene end was trimmed by 5 bases and the J gene end by 0 bases; junction bases not matched to a gene: 14. Germline lookup yields CDR1 DFQATT and CDR2 SNEGSKA (reference sequence).

This clonotype was counted only a few times. The chain has TRBV13 and TRBJ1-2; 11 bases are shared with TRBD1. Germline lookup yields CDR1 PRHDT and CDR2 FYEKMQ (reference sequence). The CDR3 is made up of 16 amino acids. The V gene end was trimmed by 5 bases and the J gene end by 1 base; junction bases not matched to a gene: 6. The CDR3 loop is CASSPGTGGNNYGYTF. DNA of the CDR3: TGTGCCAGCAGCCCTGGGACAGGGGGAAATAACTATGGCTACACCTTC.

This clonotype was recorded once. The chain recombines TRBV7-9 with TRBJ2-3, with D perhaps matching TRBD1 (6 bases). V lost 2 bases, J lost 3 bases, and 18 bases lay in between. The CDR3 runs to 17 residues. The germline CDR1 and CDR2 sequences are SEHNR and FQNEAQ (reference sequence). The CDR3 coding sequence is TGTGCCAGCAGCTTATGGGGGCTACGCGACTCTACAGATACGCAGTATTTT. This gives the protein CASSLWGLRDSTDTQYF.

V and J are TRBV20-1 and TRBJ2-7, with D perhaps TRBD1 (6 bases). Germline V gene data show CDR1 as DFQATT and CDR2 as SNEGSKA (reference sequence). The CDR3 sequence is 13 residues long. The V gene lost 4 bases and the J gene lost 4 bases, with 14 bases spanning the gap. In nucleotides, the CDR3 is TGCAGTGCTATCCTTGGACAGATTTACGAGCAGTACTTC. Translating gives CSAILGQIYEQYF.

The chain carries TRBV5-1 and TRBJ2-7; D is unresolved. V was cut by 0 bases and J by 0 bases, with 10 bases left in between. The length of the CDR3 is 15 residues. The germline CDR1 and CDR2 sequences are SGHRS and YFSETQ. The CDR3 reads CASSLAGFSSYEQYF. CDR3 nucleotides: TGCGCCAGCAGCTTGGCAGGCTTCAGCTCCTACGAGCAGTACTTC.

The chain joins TRBV5-1 to TRBJ2-7; D unresolved. The CDR3 extends over 14 amino acids. With 4 bases removed from V and 2 bases from J, the gap between germline ends came to 13 bases. Germline assignment: CDR1 SGHRS and CDR2 YFSETQ. For the CDR3, the DNA is TGCGCCAGCAGCCAACCGGGCTCGACCTACGAGCAGTACTTC. Translating it yields CASSQPGSTYEQYF.

This clonotype was picked up a small number of times. The rearrangement joins TRBV6-5 to TRBJ2-6, with D possibly being TRBD1 (5 bases). The ends were cut back, 6 bases at V and 1 base at J, with 7 bases in the middle. Germline values: CDR1 MNHEY, CDR2 SVGAGI. CDR3 length equals 14 residues. The CDR3 DNA reads TGTGCCAGCAGACAGGAATCTGGGGCCAACGTCCTGACTTTC. Protein: CASRQESGANVLTF.

The chain has TRBV20-1 and TRBJ1-2; 7 bases agree with TRBD1. The CDR3 totals 14 residues. Germline V gene lookup returns CDR1 DFQATT and CDR2 SNEGSKA (reference sequence). The V segment lost 0 bases and the J segment 3 bases; nucleotides outside the gene matches: 4. The CDR3, as DNA: TGCAGTGCTAGAGATCGACAGGGCTACTATGGCTACACCTTC. It yields the protein CSARDRQGYYGYTF.

A few counts support this clonotype. This CDR3 is CASSRRGTSKNEQYF. In DNA form, the CDR3 reads TGTGCCAGCAGCCGCAGGGGGACTAGCAAAAATGAGCAGTACTTC. The chain combines TRBV7-9 with TRBJ2-5; 9 positions agree with TRBD2. In germline, CDR1 is SEHNR, CDR2 FQNEAQ (reference sequence). The CDR3 spans 15 residues. V shed 5 bases, J shed 11 bases, and the junction held 15 bases outside the gene matches.